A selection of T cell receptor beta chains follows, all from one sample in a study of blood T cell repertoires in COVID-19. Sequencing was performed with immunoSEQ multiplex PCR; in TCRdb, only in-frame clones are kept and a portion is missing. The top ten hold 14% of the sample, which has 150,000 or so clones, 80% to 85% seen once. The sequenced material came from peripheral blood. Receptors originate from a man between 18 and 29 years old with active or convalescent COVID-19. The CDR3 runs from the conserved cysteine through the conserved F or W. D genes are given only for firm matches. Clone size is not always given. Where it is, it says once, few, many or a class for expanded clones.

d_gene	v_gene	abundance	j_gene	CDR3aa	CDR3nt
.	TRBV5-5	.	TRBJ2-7	CASSYLPVRGSYEQYF	TGTGCCAGCAGCTACCTCCCGGTCAGGGGAAGCTACGAGCAGTACTTC
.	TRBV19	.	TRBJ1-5	CASTLGGSNQPQHF	TGTGCCAGTACCCTGGGAGGGAGCAATCAGCCCCAGCATTTT
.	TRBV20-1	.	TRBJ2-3	CSASNRASTDTQYF	TGCAGTGCTAGTAATCGAGCTAGCACAGATACGCAGTATTTT
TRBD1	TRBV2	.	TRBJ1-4	CASSRDRGDEKLFF	TGTGCCAGCAGTCGGGACAGGGGGGATGAAAAACTGTTTTTT
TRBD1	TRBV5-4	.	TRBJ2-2	CASSLNRGLLTGELFF	TGTGCCAGCAGCCTCAACAGGGGGCTCCTCACCGGGGAGCTGTTTTTT
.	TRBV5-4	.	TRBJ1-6	CASSLENRINSPLHF	TGTGCCAGCAGCTTGGAGAACAGAATTAATTCACCCCTCCACTTT
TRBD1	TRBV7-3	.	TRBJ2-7	CASSPGGDRFHEQYF	TGTGCCAGCAGCCCCGGAGGGGACAGGTTCCACGAGCAGTACTTC
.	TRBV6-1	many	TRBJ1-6	CASSGDPVQGNSPLHF	TGTGCCAGCAGTGGGGACCCGGTACAGGGTAATTCACCCCTCCACTTT
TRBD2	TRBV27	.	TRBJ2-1	CASSKLTGGDNEQFF	TGTGCCAGCAGTAAGTTAACGGGGGGAGACAATGAGCAGTTCTTC
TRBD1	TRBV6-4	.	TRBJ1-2	CASSLGTGFGYTF	TGTGCCAGCAGTCTCGGGACAGGGTTTGGCTACACCTTC
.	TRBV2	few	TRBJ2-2	CASSARGGAGTGELFF	TGTGCCAGCAGTGCAAGGGGGGGCGCGGGTACCGGGGAGCTGTTTTTT
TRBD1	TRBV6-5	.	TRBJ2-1	CASSYSQGAYEQFF	TGTGCCAGCAGTTACTCACAGGGGGCTTACGAGCAGTTCTTC